The sequence of this T cell receptor (beta chain) was determined in a study of human T cells and chemical hapten exposure (dated by TCRdb to about 2021). Concerning the study at large: For sensitization, 2% DPC in acetone was applied to an approximately 2 cm by approximately 2 cm area of upper inner arm skin. Patients additionally received weekly therapeutic DPC doses to the scalp throughout the roughly 25-week study period. Peripheral blood TCR repertoire changes were tracked in vivo in alopecia patients during primary and secondary sensitization to the hapten diphenylcyclopropenone (DPC). Blood samples were taken from patients before sensitization (week 0) and then at 2, 6 and about 24 weeks after DPC sensitization. Libraries were combined into a pool for sequencing, and differences in TCR yield between samples came mainly from small differences in library volumes within the pool. The mostly female patient cohort included alopecia areata with under or over 50% scalp involvement, alopecia totalis and alopecia universalis. Blood for TCR sequencing was provided by twenty-nine alopecia patients at one to four time points (pre-sensitization, 2, 6 and 24 weeks). Patch testing was performed on the upper back with Finn chambers containing 0.01% DPC, and the patch tests were scored after 6 days according to International Contact Dermatitis Research Group standards.

Library creation used RACE. This sample was sequenced with a NextSeq 500. Library preparation attached unique molecular identifiers to individual cDNA molecules for quantitative, reproducible TCR counting. For every blood RNA sample, sequencing covered both the TCR alpha and TCR beta chains. The paper's data handling went like this. A median of about 100,000 TCRs per sample was observed, with a range of 23,224 to 690,600. V, J and CDR3 annotation of the TCR reads was carried out using the Decombinator software suite. To make PS versus PT1 abundance plots, every sample was subsampled to the same number of TCRs (28,000). Expanded TCRs were defined as absent before sensitization and observed at least eight times at the 2-week time point. The raw public data were reprocessed by TCRdb itself: fastp quality trimming at Q25, MiXCR clonotype calling, in-frame beta chains only. Identical CDR3 proteins give one entry, which carries the most common genes and DNA. The V and J calls follow TCRdb's processing rather than the paper's. For this sample there are about 190,000 distinct CDR3 sequences; around 25% appear just once. The top ten hold under 2.5% of the sample.

As encoded in the germline V gene (reference sequence), CDR1 is GTSNPN while CDR2 is SVGIG. V has 5 bases trimmed and J has 0 bases trimmed; junction bases matching no gene number 4. The CDR3 has 13 amino acids, counting the end cysteine and phenylalanine. Only CDR3 DNA remains: 39 bases, in frame from the first base. This specimen's time point label, per the study, means: patch test 3, about 24 weeks after DPC sensitization. This specimen's treatment or condition label, interpreted: therapeutic diphenylcyclopropenone sensitization with weekly scalp DPC. Blood at each patch-test visit was drawn before the patch test was applied. Patients were eligible if aged 18 to 70, diagnosed with alopecia and judged suitable for DPC therapy, and pregnant patients were excluded. Total RNA was extracted from unfractionated whole blood that had been collected in Tempus Blood RNA tubes. To note about this clonotype: The antigen it binds to is not known. No per-base quality is available; no much larger clone lies one base away.

Study-level results and caveats: Repeated subsampling changed both the strength of the expansion versus patch-test correlation and the threshold at which the correlation became significant. Patch test score correlated positively with the number of PT1 expanded TCRs, reaching significance at thresholds 8, 16 and 32 but not at 4. Compared with pre-sensitization or healthy control sets, expanded TCRs formed significantly more large CDR3 similarity clusters, which is consistent with antigen-driven responses. All patients had alopecia, a presumed autoimmune disease, so their immune response might differ from that of healthy individuals. No change with DPC sensitization was found in the number of TCRs above 1 in 1000 frequency, and no evidence of global repertoire structure alterations was found.

The chain couples TRBV30 to TRBJ2-7, and TRBD1 aligns with 7 junction nucleotides. The TCR comes from a woman in her forties with alopecia areata. Some clones in this sample may be carry-over from other donors' samples. The material was whole blood, obtained in connection with sensitization to the hapten diphenylcyclopropenone (DPC). The nucleotides are TGTGCCTGGGAACAGGGGAGCTCCTACGAGCAGTACTTC. This gives the protein CAWEQGSSYEQYF.